The rows below give T cell receptor beta chains drawn from one sample of a study of cytomegalovirus exposure and HLA in healthy donors. This table comes from immunoSEQ multiplex PCR, and its TCRdb copy is limited to in-frame clones, with some not included. Found here are fewer than 120,000 clones, roughly 89% of them singletons; the top ten hold around 2%. Sequenced sample: PBMCs. These receptors were taken from a woman aged 18-30 years in good health and CMV-seronegative. Both conserved end residues are part of each CDR3. Fields, in order: V gene, J gene, clone size, CDR3 protein. Size is stated for part of the rows, as once, few or many counts, or as a class when the clone is expanded.

>TRBV5-4|TRBJ1-2|.
CASSPDRNYGYTF
>TRBV5-8|TRBJ2-7|.
CASSLSVHRLSSYEQYF
>TRBV9|TRBJ2-3|.
CASSADMSGGPNTQYF
>TRBV4-2|TRBJ2-1|.
CASSQEARGLQDNEQFF
>TRBV10-3|TRBJ1-5|.
CAISEASGEWYSNQPQHF
>TRBV10-3|TRBJ2-1|.
CAISDSLLRSYNEQFF
>TRBV5-1|TRBJ2-7|.
CASSLEGSGVQGFYEQYF
>TRBV19|TRBJ2-3|.
CASSIQGYTDTQYF
>TRBV9|TRBJ2-7|.
CASSVDSTYEQYF
>TRBV4-1|TRBJ2-5|.
CASSQEGTWETQYF
>TRBV2|TRBJ2-5|.
CASSATGTSGEETQYF
>TRBV7-2|TRBJ2-6|.
CASSFGHLLGVLTF
>TRBV6-6|TRBJ2-2|.
CASSYPPGENTGELFF
>TRBV6-6|TRBJ2-7|.
CASRQHPTYEQYF
>TRBV4-3|TRBJ1-2|.
CASSQSPGDYGYTF
>TRBV6-5|TRBJ2-3|.
CASSDRGRTDTQYF
>TRBV4-1|TRBJ2-7|few
CASSPGQTSYEQYF
>TRBV10-3|TRBJ1-1|.
CAISDRDLEAFF
>TRBV28|TRBJ1-6|.
CASSPAQGSYNSPLHF
>TRBV28|TRBJ2-1|once
CASRLAYRDRLYNEQFF
>TRBV2|TRBJ2-5|.
CANSDRGQETQYF
>TRBV4-3|TRBJ1-2|.
CASSQVETAYGYTF
>TRBV5-1|TRBJ2-3|.
CASSVRGTDTQYF
>TRBV5-4|TRBJ2-7|.
CASSRSGDPYEQYF
>TRBV15|TRBJ1-5|.
CATSVAYRDNDQPQHF
>TRBV11-2|TRBJ1-3|.
CASSLLAGNTIYF
>TRBV28|TRBJ2-5|.
CASRFLPGQGQETQYF
>TRBV19|TRBJ1-2|.
CASSIDTNYGYTF
>TRBV6-6|TRBJ1-3|.
CASIAPLRGNTIYF
>TRBV4-3|TRBJ2-1|.
CASSHLLLAAENEQFF
>TRBV28|TRBJ1-4|.
CASLGGANEKLFF
>TRBV18|TRBJ1-2|few
CASSTGTGNGYTF
>TRBV7-8|TRBJ2-7|.
CASSLVDSYEQYF
>TRBV27|TRBJ2-1|.
CASSLGLAGVNEQFF
>TRBV5-4|TRBJ2-3|.
CASSPRTSGGADTQYF